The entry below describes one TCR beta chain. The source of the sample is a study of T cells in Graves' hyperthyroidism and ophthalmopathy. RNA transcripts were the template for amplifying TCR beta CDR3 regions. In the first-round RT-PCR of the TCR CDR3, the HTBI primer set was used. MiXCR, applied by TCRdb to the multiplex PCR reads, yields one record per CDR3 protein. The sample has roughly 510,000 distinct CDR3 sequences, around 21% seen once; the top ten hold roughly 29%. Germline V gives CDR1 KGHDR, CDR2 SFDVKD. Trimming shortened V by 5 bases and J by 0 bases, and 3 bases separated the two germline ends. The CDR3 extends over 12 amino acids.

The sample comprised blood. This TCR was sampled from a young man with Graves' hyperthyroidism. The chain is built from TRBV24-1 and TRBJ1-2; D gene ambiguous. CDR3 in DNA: TGTGCCACCAGTGCTACTAACTATGGCTACACCTTC. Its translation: CATSATNYGYTF.